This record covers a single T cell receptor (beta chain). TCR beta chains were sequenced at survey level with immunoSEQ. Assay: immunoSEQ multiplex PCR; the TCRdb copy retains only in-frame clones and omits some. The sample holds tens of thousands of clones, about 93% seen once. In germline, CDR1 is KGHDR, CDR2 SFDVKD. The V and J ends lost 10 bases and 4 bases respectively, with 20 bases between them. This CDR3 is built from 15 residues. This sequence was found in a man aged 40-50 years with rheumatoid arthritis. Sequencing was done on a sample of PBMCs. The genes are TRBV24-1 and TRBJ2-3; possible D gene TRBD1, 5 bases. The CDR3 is CATAMTHRGPDTQYF. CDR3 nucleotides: TGTGCCACGGCCATGACCCATAGGGGCCCAGATACGCAGTATTTT.